The clone carrying this T cell receptor (beta chain) was seen ten or more times. Preparation of the TCRbeta library used unique molecular identifiers. TCRdb processed the PCR reads anew with MiXCR; each CDR3 protein has one entry. The sample shows some 600,000 distinct CDR3 sequences, roughly 17% of them seen only once. Germline V CDR1 and CDR2: DFQATT, SNEGSKA (reference sequence). The CDR3 is made up of 16 amino acids. V lost 2 bases, J lost 0 bases, and 14 bases lay in between. The sample is drawn from a study of T-cell reconstitution after alpha-beta-depleted transplantation in children. This chain joins TRBV20-1 and TRBJ1-5, with a weak D call TRBD1 (6 bases). This receptor was identified in a human donor who donated a stem cell graft to a child with acute myeloid leukemia. Sequencing used PBMCs from the stem cell graft donor, obtained from the stem cell graft. The CDR3 nucleotides read TGCAGTGCTAGACAGACAGGAGGTTATAGCAATCAGCCCCAGCATTTT. Protein: CSARQTGGYSNQPQHF.